The rows below give T cell receptor beta chains drawn from one sample of a study of blood T cell repertoires in COVID-19. Produced via immunoSEQ multiplex PCR; TCRdb's table is partial and in-frame only. Of tens of thousands of clones in the sample, 87% are singletons; the top ten hold roughly 3.1%. The sequencing sample was made of peripheral blood. The source of these receptors is a woman aged 45-65 years with active or convalescent COVID-19. Each CDR3 is given with its conserved first and last residue. A D gene is named only where the DNA matches it firmly. A row's size may be missing; if present it is once, few, many or a size class.

>.|TRBV4-1|.|TRBJ1-1
CASSQDWQGGGATEAFF
TGCGCCAGCAGCCAAGATTGGCAGGGAGGGGGAGCCACTGAAGCTTTCTTT
>.|TRBV19|TRBD1|TRBJ2-7
CASSMGTGVPYEQYF
TGTGCCAGTAGTATGGGGACAGGGGTACCCTACGAGCAGTACTTC
>.|TRBV7-8|TRBD2|TRBJ2-4
CASSFNPLGLLAGGKAKNIQYF
TGTGCCAGCAGCTTCAATCCCTTGGGACTACTAGCGGGGGGGAAGGCCAAAAACATTCAGTACTTC
>.|TRBV18|TRBD1|TRBJ1-1
CASSPDRAEATEAFF
TGTGCCAGCTCACCAGACAGGGCAGAGGCCACTGAAGCTTTCTTT
>once|TRBV5-6|TRBD1|TRBJ1-5
CASSSTGVVQPQHF
TGTGCCAGCAGCTCGACAGGGGTGGTACAGCCCCAGCATTTT
>.|TRBV7-9|TRBD2|TRBJ2-1
CASSYARGADNEQFF
TGTGCCAGCAGCTACGCGCGGGGGGCTGACAATGAGCAGTTCTTC
>once|TRBV19|TRBD1|TRBJ2-2
CASSRGGLTGELFF
TGTGCCAGTAGCCGAGGGGGCTTGACCGGGGAGCTGTTTTTT
>.|TRBV30|.|TRBJ2-7
CAWSTGHGTYEQYF
TGTGCCTGGAGTACGGGACACGGTACCTACGAGCAGTACTTC
>.|TRBV3-1/TRBV3-2|TRBD1|TRBJ1-6
CASSPPRGLGSPLHF
TGTGCCAGCAGCCCCCCCAGGGGGCTAGGGTCACCCCTCCACTTT
>.|TRBV6-5|.|TRBJ1-2
CAAGHLNYGYTF
TGTGCCGCCGGTCACCTTAACTATGGCTACACCTTC
>few|TRBV20-1|.|TRBJ2-3
CSANLQDTQYF
TGCAGTGCGAACCTACAGGATACGCAGTATTTT
>once|TRBV21-1|.|TRBJ2-7
CASSRDRGLTRGEQYF
TGTGCCAGCAGCAGGGACAGGGGACTTACCCGAGGAGAGCAGTACTTC
>.|TRBV4-3|.|TRBJ2-2
CASSQDVRGSRGTGELFF
TGCGCCAGCAGCCAAGACGTTCGGGGGTCGAGAGGGACCGGGGAGCTGTTTTTT
>.|TRBV19|TRBD2|TRBJ2-7
CASSIMGGDEQYF
TGTGCCAGTAGTATAATGGGAGGGGACGAGCAGTACTTC
>.|TRBV19|.|TRBJ2-1
CASSTWGDEQFF
TGTGCCAGTAGTACATGGGGCGATGAGCAGTTCTTC
>.|TRBV4-3|.|TRBJ2-7
CASSPSAGSYEQYF
TGCGCCAGCAGCCCATCTGCCGGCTCCTACGAGCAGTACTTC
>.|TRBV9|TRBD1|TRBJ1-3
CASSIAGQGAGNTIYF
TGTGCCAGCAGCATAGCCGGACAGGGAGCGGGAAACACCATATATTTT
>few|TRBV7-6|TRBD1|TRBJ1-5
CANRWTGGLLYSNQPQHF
TGTGCCAACCGGTGGACAGGGGGCCTCCTCTATAGCAATCAGCCCCAGCATTTT
>.|TRBV4-3|.|TRBJ1-6
CASSLMPGLGNSPLHF
TGCGCCAGCAGCCTAATGCCGGGACTGGGGAATTCACCCCTCCACTTT
>.|TRBV7-9|TRBD1|TRBJ1-4
CASSLAISGQGALVEKLFF
TGTGCCAGCAGCTTAGCAATCTCGGGACAGGGGGCCCTGGTTGAAAAACTGTTTTTT
>once|TRBV3-1/TRBV3-2|.|TRBJ1-6
CASRYGMTTGNSPLHF
TGTGCCAGCAGGTACGGAATGACGACGGGGAATTCACCCCTCCACTTT
>.|TRBV4-1|.|TRBJ1-5
CASSQELRGSNQPQHF
TGCGCCAGCAGCCAAGAGCTCAGGGGAAGCAATCAGCCCCAGCATTTT
>.|TRBV9|.|TRBJ1-1
CASSVGGKNTEAFF
TGTGCCAGCAGCGTAGGCGGGAAAAACACTGAAGCTTTCTTT
>.|TRBV5-1|TRBD1|TRBJ1-3
CASRRDRGLGNTIYF
TGCGCCAGCAGACGCGACAGGGGACTAGGAAACACCATATATTTT
>.|TRBV9|.|TRBJ1-3
CASSVGRDTIYF
TGTGCCAGCAGCGTAGGCAGGGACACCATATATTTT
>.|TRBV10-2|.|TRBJ2-5
CATASQGETQYF
TGCGCCACCGCCTCCCAGGGAGAGACCCAGTACTTC
>.|TRBV6-4|TRBD2|TRBJ2-1
CASSDFGTTHNEQFF
TGTGCCAGCAGTGACTTCGGGACTACCCACAATGAGCAGTTCTTC
>.|TRBV10-3|TRBD1|TRBJ1-1
CAISTTGESMNTEAFF
TGTGCCATCAGTACGACAGGGGAAAGTATGAACACTGAAGCTTTCTTT
>.|TRBV21-1|.|TRBJ1-1
CASSDTENTEAFF
TGTGCCAGCAGCGACACAGAGAACACTGAAGCTTTCTTT
>.|TRBV12-5|TRBD1|TRBJ2-5
CASGTGQGFQETQYF
TGTGCTAGTGGAACGGGACAGGGTTTCCAAGAGACCCAGTACTTC
>.|TRBV6-5|TRBD2|TRBJ2-1
CASQPGTSGRNEQFF
TGTGCCAGCCAGCCCGGGACTAGCGGGAGGAATGAGCAGTTCTTC
>.|TRBV5-1|.|TRBJ1-6
CASSADSSSYNSPLHF
TGCGCCAGCAGCGCCGACAGTAGCTCCTATAATTCACCCCTCCACTTT
>.|TRBV13|TRBD1|TRBJ1-3
CASTNRGEAGNTIYF
TGTGCCAGCACTAACAGGGGGGAGGCTGGAAACACCATATATTTT
>.|TRBV7-9|TRBD2|TRBJ2-4
CASSQRLAGGGDIQYF
TGTGCCAGCAGCCAACGACTAGCGGGGGGCGGGGACATTCAGTACTTC
>.|TRBV5-1|TRBD1|TRBJ2-5
CASTETGTGIETQYF
TGCGCCAGCACCGAGACCGGGACAGGGATTGAGACCCAGTACTTC
>.|TRBV5-1|TRBD2|TRBJ2-7
CASSLILAGTPYEQYF
TGCGCCAGCAGCTTGATTCTAGCGGGGACTCCCTACGAGCAGTACTTC